A single sample is the source of the 8 T cell receptor beta chains below, sequenced in a study of OX40 agonist ivuxolimab in advanced cancers. The table came from immunoSEQ multiplex PCR; TCRdb's copy has only in-frame clones and leaves some out. Here the sample spans tens of thousands of clones, just over 85% being singletons. This material consisted of CD4+ or CD8+ T cells sorted from blood, taken in a trial of the OX40 agonist ivuxolimab. All receptors derive from an adult with an advanced solid tumor such as melanoma, head and neck, liver or kidney cancer.

The J gene is TRBJ2-5, the V gene TRBV7-2, with TRBD2 matching over 8 bases. The CDR3 has 15 amino acids. Germline CDR1 SGHTA, CDR2 FQGNSA. Trimming at V came to 2 bases and at J to 2 bases, leaving 4 bases not matched to a gene. The CDR3 DNA sequence: TGTGCCAGCAGCTTATTGCGGGGGGCTCAAGAGACCCAGTACTTC. The encoded protein is CASSLLRGAQETQYF.

The V and J genes are TRBV15 and TRBJ2-7, with D possibly TRBD2 on 6 matching bases. The CDR3 totals 15 residues. Germline CDR1 and CDR2: LNHNV and YYDKDF (reference sequence). With 5 bases removed from V and 7 bases from J, the gap between germline ends came to 21 bases. The CDR3 DNA reads TGTGCCACCAGCGCGAGCGGGCTTTGGGGAAGTGAGCAGTACTTC. It codes for CATSASGLWGSEQYF.

The chain has TRBV28 and TRBJ1-1; 9 nucleotides align to TRBD1. Germline CDR1 and CDR2: MDHEN and SYDVKM. Trimming cost V 7 bases and J 4 bases; bases outside gene matches: 10. The CDR3 runs to 15 residues. CDR3 residues: CASNPGQGLSTEAFF. The DNA for the CDR3 is TGTGCCAGCAACCCGGGACAGGGCTTGAGCACTGAAGCTTTCTTT. The full variable domain, rest sourced from reference TRBV28 and TRBJ1-1, is DVKVTQSSRYLVKRTGEKVFLECVQDMDHENMFWYRQDPGLGLRLIYFSYDVKMKEKGDIPEGYSVSREKKERFSLILESASTNQTSMYLCASNPGQGLSTEAFFGQGTRLTVV.

This chain uses TRBV5-1 with TRBJ1-2; maybe TRBD1 (6 bases). Trimming removed 4 bases from V and 7 bases from J, with 17 bases in between. CDR3 length: 14 residues. Germline V gives CDR1 SGHRS, CDR2 YFSETQ. CDR3 in DNA: TGCGCCAGCAGCGCCGAGGCAGGGGCCTCTGGCTACACCTTC. Its protein product is CASSAEAGASGYTF.

The chain employs TRBV7-2 and TRBJ2-1; no reliable D call. Trimming took 7 bases from V and 6 from J, leaving 19 bases between them. The CDR3 has 15 amino acids. The germline gives CDR1 SGHTA, CDR2 FQGNSA. This CDR3 is CASTPGSNRGNEQFF. CDR3 DNA: TGTGCCAGCACCCCGGGCAGTAATCGAGGCAATGAGCAGTTCTTC.

J is TRBJ2-7 and V is TRBV4-1; 10 bases are shared with TRBD1. Germline trimming cut 2 bases from V and 7 bases from J; bases unmatched to any gene: 5. The CDR3 runs to 14 residues. Germline-derived CDR1 and CDR2 are MGHRA and YSYEKL. CDR3 DNA sequence: TGCGCCAGCAGCCAACCGGGACAGGGGTGGGAGCAGTACTTC. Its protein product is CASSQPGQGWEQYF.

The J gene is TRBJ1-6, the V gene TRBV6-5, with D perhaps matching TRBD1 (6 bases). With 4 bases removed from V and 12 bases from J, the gap between germline ends came to 16 bases. Germline V lookup: CDR1 MNHEY, CDR2 SVGAGI. This CDR3 has 14 amino acids. CDR3 amino acids: CASSFVQDSRPLHF. CDR3 DNA: TGTGCCAGCAGTTTCGTACAGGACAGCCGACCCCTCCACTTT.

The gene calls are TRBV18 and TRBJ2-7; no definite D call. Trimming removed 3 bases from V and 1 base from J, with 10 bases in between. The germline CDR1 and CDR2 sequences are KGHSH and LQKENI. This CDR3 is built from 14 residues. The CDR3 region has the DNA TGTGCCAGCTCACCCCGGCACGGATCCTACGAGCAGTACTTC. Translation gives CASSPRHGSYEQYF.